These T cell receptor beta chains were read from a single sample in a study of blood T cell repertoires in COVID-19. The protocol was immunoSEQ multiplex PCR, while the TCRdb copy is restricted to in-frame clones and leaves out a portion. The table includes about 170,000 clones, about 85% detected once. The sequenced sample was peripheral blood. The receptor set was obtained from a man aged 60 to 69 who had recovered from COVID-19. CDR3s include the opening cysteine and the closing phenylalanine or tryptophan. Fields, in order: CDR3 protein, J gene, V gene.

cdr3_aa: CASSNRLSNEKLFF
j_call: TRBJ1-4
v_call: TRBV2

cdr3_aa: CASSPRTTYEQYF
j_call: TRBJ2-7
v_call: TRBV19

cdr3_aa: CASSGQRGMENEQFF
j_call: TRBJ2-1
v_call: TRBV5-1

cdr3_aa: CASSQLPGSGANVLTF
j_call: TRBJ2-6
v_call: TRBV3-1/TRBV3-2

cdr3_aa: CATSGPGLPFTDTQYF
j_call: TRBJ2-3
v_call: TRBV24-1

cdr3_aa: CASTLDISNSPLHF
j_call: TRBJ1-6
v_call: TRBV5-1

cdr3_aa: CASSLGGWGQETQYF
j_call: TRBJ2-5
v_call: TRBV6-2/TRBV6-3

cdr3_aa: CASSFADRDGHEQYF
j_call: TRBJ2-7
v_call: TRBV7-2

cdr3_aa: CASSRLQGPSYNEQFF
j_call: TRBJ2-1
v_call: TRBV5-1

cdr3_aa: CASSSAGGYQETQYF
j_call: TRBJ2-5
v_call: TRBV7-3

cdr3_aa: CASSVAGGQTDTQYF
j_call: TRBJ2-3
v_call: TRBV9

cdr3_aa: CATSGDRPGELFF
j_call: TRBJ2-2
v_call: TRBV24-1

cdr3_aa: CASSDGDTTGELFF
j_call: TRBJ2-2
v_call: TRBV6-4

cdr3_aa: CASRPRLAGDLRNTGELFF
j_call: TRBJ2-2
v_call: TRBV7-2

cdr3_aa: CASTHGQGKTEAFF
j_call: TRBJ1-1
v_call: TRBV25-1

cdr3_aa: CASRTGESYNSPLHF
j_call: TRBJ1-6
v_call: TRBV2

cdr3_aa: CSAWTGREQYF
j_call: TRBJ2-7
v_call: TRBV29-1

cdr3_aa: CASSAGGGGNQPQHF
j_call: TRBJ1-5
v_call: TRBV7-8

cdr3_aa: CASKAGTETNTEAFF
j_call: TRBJ1-1
v_call: TRBV6-4

cdr3_aa: CAWKIERGYNEQFF
j_call: TRBJ2-1
v_call: TRBV30

cdr3_aa: CASSVEGNSPLHF
j_call: TRBJ1-6
v_call: TRBV9

cdr3_aa: CAISHPGFNTGELFF
j_call: TRBJ2-2
v_call: TRBV10-3

cdr3_aa: CASSRTGANQPQHF
j_call: TRBJ1-5
v_call: TRBV2

cdr3_aa: CASRKDGNRDTQYF
j_call: TRBJ2-3
v_call: TRBV2

cdr3_aa: CASSQGSRGQTITGELFF
j_call: TRBJ2-2
v_call: TRBV3-1/TRBV3-2

cdr3_aa: CASSPLTSAVYKQYF
j_call: TRBJ2-7
v_call: TRBV2

cdr3_aa: CAWSAGLAGGRSSYNEQFF
j_call: TRBJ2-1
v_call: TRBV30

cdr3_aa: CASSFTGNWEETQYF
j_call: TRBJ2-5
v_call: TRBV5-1

cdr3_aa: CASSVQGTVNTEAFF
j_call: TRBJ1-1
v_call: TRBV9

cdr3_aa: CASSERDTDTQYF
j_call: TRBJ2-3
v_call: TRBV2

cdr3_aa: CASSLRTGNTEAFF
j_call: TRBJ1-1
v_call: TRBV7-9

cdr3_aa: CASQPGQNEKLFF
j_call: TRBJ1-4
v_call: TRBV18

cdr3_aa: CASSLRQGTSGSSYEQYF
j_call: TRBJ2-7
v_call: TRBV4-1

cdr3_aa: CASSVGSGGGYEFF
j_call: TRBJ2-1
v_call: TRBV9

cdr3_aa: CASSRTGINEKLFF
j_call: TRBJ1-4
v_call: TRBV7-9

cdr3_aa: CASTWGVERSVGQYF
j_call: TRBJ2-7
v_call: TRBV30

cdr3_aa: CASSLARGPSPLHF
j_call: TRBJ1-6
v_call: TRBV27

cdr3_aa: CASSPTRLAGPGDTQYF
j_call: TRBJ2-3
v_call: TRBV5-4

cdr3_aa: CASRPYRGRTEAFF
j_call: TRBJ1-1
v_call: TRBV25-1

cdr3_aa: CASSLVAGTTDTQYF
j_call: TRBJ2-3
v_call: TRBV5-8

cdr3_aa: CASSQVGAFQETQYF
j_call: TRBJ2-5
v_call: TRBV4-1